The subject of this entry is one T cell receptor beta chain. These data originate in a study of shared clonotypes between healthy human individuals. Study-level information: For every donor, three CD4 naive, three CD4 memory, two CD8 naive and one CD8 memory plates were used.

It was CD45RO-negative cells, positively selected for CCR7, that made up naive CD8 cells, with terminally differentiated effector memory CD45RA+ cells excluded. Libraries were prepared by immunoSEQ multiplex PCR; TCRdb keeps only in-frame clonotypes and omits some of them. In the table there are fewer than 1 million clones, roughly 96% of which are singletons. The sequence was collected from a man in his thirties or forties in good health. Sequencing was performed on naive CD8+ T cells sorted from blood.

CDR3 nucleotide sequence: TGTGCCAGCAGCTTAGCCTCCGGGCTAACAGGCGTTGCCGGGGAGCTGTTTTTT. This translates into CASSLASGLTGVAGELFF. The chain joins TRBV11-2 to TRBJ2-2, with D possibly being TRBD1 (5 bases). CDR3 size: 18 residues. Trimming removed 1 base from V and 6 bases from J, with 21 bases in between. Germline V CDR1 and CDR2: SGHAT, FQNNGV.